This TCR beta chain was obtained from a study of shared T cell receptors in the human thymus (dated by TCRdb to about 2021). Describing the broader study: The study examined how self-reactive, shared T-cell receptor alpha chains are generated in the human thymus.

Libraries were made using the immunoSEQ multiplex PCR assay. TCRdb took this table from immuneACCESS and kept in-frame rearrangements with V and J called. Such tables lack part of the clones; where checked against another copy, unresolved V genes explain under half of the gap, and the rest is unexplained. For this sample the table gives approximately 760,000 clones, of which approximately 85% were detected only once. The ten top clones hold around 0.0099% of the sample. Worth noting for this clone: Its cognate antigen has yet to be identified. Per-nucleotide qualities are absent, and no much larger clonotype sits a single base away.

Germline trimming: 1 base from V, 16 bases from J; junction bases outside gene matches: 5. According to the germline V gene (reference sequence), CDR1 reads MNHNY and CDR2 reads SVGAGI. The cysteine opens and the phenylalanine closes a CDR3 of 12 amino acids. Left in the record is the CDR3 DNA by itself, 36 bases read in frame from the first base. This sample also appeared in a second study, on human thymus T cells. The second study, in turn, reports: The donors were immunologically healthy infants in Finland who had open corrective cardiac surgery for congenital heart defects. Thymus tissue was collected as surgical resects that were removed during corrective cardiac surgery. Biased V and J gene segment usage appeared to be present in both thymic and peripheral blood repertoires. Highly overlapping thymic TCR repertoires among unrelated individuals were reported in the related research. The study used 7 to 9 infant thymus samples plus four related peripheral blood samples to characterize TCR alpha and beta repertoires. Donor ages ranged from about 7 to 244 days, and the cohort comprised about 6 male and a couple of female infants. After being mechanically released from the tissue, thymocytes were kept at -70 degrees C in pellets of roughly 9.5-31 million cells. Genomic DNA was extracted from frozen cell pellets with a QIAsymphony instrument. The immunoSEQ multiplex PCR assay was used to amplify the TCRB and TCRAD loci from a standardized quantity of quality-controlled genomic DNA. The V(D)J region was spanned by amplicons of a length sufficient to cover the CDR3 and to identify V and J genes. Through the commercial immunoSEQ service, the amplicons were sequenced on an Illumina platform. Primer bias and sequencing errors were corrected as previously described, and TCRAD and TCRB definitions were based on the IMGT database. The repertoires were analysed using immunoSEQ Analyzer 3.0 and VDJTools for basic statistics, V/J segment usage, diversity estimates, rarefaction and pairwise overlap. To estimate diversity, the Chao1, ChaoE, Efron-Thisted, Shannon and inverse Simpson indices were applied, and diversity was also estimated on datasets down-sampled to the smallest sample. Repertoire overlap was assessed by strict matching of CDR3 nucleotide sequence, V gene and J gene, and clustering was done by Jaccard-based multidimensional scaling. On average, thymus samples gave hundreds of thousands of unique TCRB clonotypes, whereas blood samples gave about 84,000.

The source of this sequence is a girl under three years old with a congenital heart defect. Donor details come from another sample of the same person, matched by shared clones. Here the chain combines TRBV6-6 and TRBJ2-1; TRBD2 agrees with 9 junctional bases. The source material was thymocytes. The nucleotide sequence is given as TGTGCCAGCAGTTACTGGGGACTAGCCGTTTTCTTC. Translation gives CASSYWGLAVFF.